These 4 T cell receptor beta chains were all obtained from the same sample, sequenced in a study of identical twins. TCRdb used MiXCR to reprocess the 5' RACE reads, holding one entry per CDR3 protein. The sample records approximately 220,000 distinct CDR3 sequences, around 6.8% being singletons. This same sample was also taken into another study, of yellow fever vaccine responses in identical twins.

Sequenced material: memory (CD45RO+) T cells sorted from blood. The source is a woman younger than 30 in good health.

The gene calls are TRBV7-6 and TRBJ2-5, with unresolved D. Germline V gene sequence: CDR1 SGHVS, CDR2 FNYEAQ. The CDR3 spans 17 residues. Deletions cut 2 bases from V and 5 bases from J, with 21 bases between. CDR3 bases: TGTGCCAGCAGCTTAAAGCCCGATAGATCGAGTGGGGAGACCCAGTACTTC. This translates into CASSLKPDRSSGETQYF.

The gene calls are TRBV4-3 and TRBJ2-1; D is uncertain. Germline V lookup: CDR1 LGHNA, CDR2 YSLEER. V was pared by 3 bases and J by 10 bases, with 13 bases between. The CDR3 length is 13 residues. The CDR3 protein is CASSHADWGEQFF. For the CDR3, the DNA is TGCGCCAGCAGCCATGCAGACTGGGGAGAGCAGTTCTTC.

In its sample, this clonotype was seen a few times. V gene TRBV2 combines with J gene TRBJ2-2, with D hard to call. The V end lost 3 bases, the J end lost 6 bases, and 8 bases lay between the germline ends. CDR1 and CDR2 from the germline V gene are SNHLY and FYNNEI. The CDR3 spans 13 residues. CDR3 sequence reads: CASSERRSGELFF. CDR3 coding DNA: TGTGCCAGCAGTGAGCGAAGATCCGGGGAGCTGTTTTTT.

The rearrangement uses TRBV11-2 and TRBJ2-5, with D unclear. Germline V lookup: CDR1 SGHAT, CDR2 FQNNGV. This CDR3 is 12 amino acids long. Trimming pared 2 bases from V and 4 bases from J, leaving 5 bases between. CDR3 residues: CASSLLTETQYF. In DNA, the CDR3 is TGTGCCAGCAGCTTATTAACAGAGACCCAGTACTTC.